This is a list of T cell receptor beta chains from one sample in a study of T cell responses to AZD1222 COVID-19 vaccine. Clones were read by immunoSEQ multiplex PCR, and TCRdb kept only the in-frame ones, dropping some. The sample has over 150,000 clones, 90% seen once. The sequenced sample was peripheral blood, obtained on day 0 of AZD1222 vaccination. The receptors originated from an adult in good health. CDR3s include the opening cysteine and the closing phenylalanine or tryptophan. Each record gives: clone size, J gene, V gene, D gene, CDR3 protein, CDR3 DNA. The D gene is left open where the match is weak. Size tells how often a clone was seen (once, few, many) or the class of an expanded clone, and some rows leave it out.

>.|TRBJ1-1|TRBV14|.
CASSQGGGEAFF
TGTGCCAGCAGCCAAGGGGGGGGTGAAGCTTTCTTT
>.|TRBJ1-1|TRBV28|.
CASTPGVMNTEAFF
TGTGCCAGCACCCCAGGGGTTATGAACACTGAAGCTTTCTTT
>.|TRBJ1-3|TRBV28|TRBD1
CASSDTGGGNTIYF
TGTGCCAGCAGCGACACAGGGGGAGGAAACACCATATATTTT
>.|TRBJ2-1|TRBV2|TRBD2
CAIRTSVYNEQFF
TGTGCCATTCGGACTAGCGTATACAATGAGCAGTTCTTC
>.|TRBJ2-3|TRBV19|TRBD2
CASSIDPSGGARFNTQYF
TGTGCCAGTAGTATAGATCCTAGCGGGGGGGCACGTTTCAATACGCAGTATTTT
>.|TRBJ1-5|TRBV6-5|.
CASSYTGDSNQPQHF
TGTGCCAGCAGTTACACCGGGGATAGCAATCAGCCCCAGCATTTT
>few|TRBJ1-3|TRBV6-5|.
CASRVSGNTIYF
TGTGCCAGCAGGGTCTCTGGAAACACCATATATTTT
>.|TRBJ1-1|TRBV15|.
CATSRDYGRSEAFF
TGTGCCACCAGCAGAGATTACGGACGTTCGGAAGCTTTCTTT
>once|TRBJ2-2|TRBV11-3|.
CASSRTMTGELFF
TGTGCCAGCAGCCGGACAATGACCGGGGAGCTGTTTTTT
>.|TRBJ2-1|TRBV6-2/TRBV6-3|.
CASSYPRNEQFF
TGTGCCAGCAGTTACCCCCGCAATGAGCAGTTCTTC
>.|TRBJ1-5|TRBV27|TRBD1
CASSPEQGINQPQHF
TGTGCCAGCAGCCCAGAACAGGGGATCAATCAGCCCCAGCATTTT
>.|TRBJ2-6|TRBV4-1|.
CASDRDVSSGANVLTF
TGCGCCAGTGACCGGGACGTAAGCTCTGGGGCCAACGTCCTGACTTTC
>.|TRBJ1-1|TRBV5-1|.
CASSLEAVMNTEAFF
TGCGCCAGCAGCTTGGAAGCGGTGATGAACACTGAAGCTTTCTTT
>few|TRBJ2-1|TRBV5-4|TRBD2
CASTTGLAGNEQFF
TGTGCCAGCACCACGGGACTAGCGGGCAATGAGCAGTTCTTC
>.|TRBJ1-1|TRBV6-5|.
CASSSPRTGTEAFF
TGTGCCAGCAGTTCACCCCGGACCGGCACTGAAGCTTTCTTT
>once|TRBJ1-5|TRBV7-8|TRBD1
CASSSDRAQPQHF
TGTGCCAGCAGCTCTGACAGGGCTCAGCCCCAGCATTTT
>.|TRBJ1-1|TRBV19|.
CASSIDFIGENTEAFF
TGTGCCAGTAGTATAGATTTTATCGGGGAGAACACTGAAGCTTTCTTT
>.|TRBJ2-3|TRBV11-2|TRBD1
CASSLPSGQGEEDTQYF
TGTGCCAGCAGCTTACCCTCCGGACAGGGGGAAGAAGATACGCAGTATTTT
>once|TRBJ1-2|TRBV6-5|.
CASSYTFGGNYGYTF
TGTGCCAGCAGTTACACCTTCGGGGGCAACTATGGCTACACCTTC
>.|TRBJ1-1|TRBV2|TRBD1
CASKRQGDRNTEAFF
TGTGCCAGCAAACGACAGGGGGACCGGAACACTGAAGCTTTCTTT
>.|TRBJ1-2|TRBV9|.
CASSEGLGDGYTF
TGTGCCAGCAGCGAGGGATTGGGGGATGGCTACACCTTC
>.|TRBJ1-3|TRBV5-1|.
CASSFGQGGNTIYF
TGCGCCAGCAGCTTCGGGCAGGGAGGCAACACCATATATTTT